These 9 T cell receptor beta chains share one sample of origin, sequenced in a study of Graves' ophthalmopathy and Graves' hyperthyroidism. For repertoire sequencing, the TCR beta CDR3 regions were amplified from RNA transcripts. RT-PCR was first run with HTBI primers, then multiplex PCR in a second round. TCRdb fed the multiplex PCR reads into MiXCR, producing one record per CDR3 protein. The data hold some 1.1 million distinct CDR3 sequences, with less than 45% observed a single time. Material: peripheral blood or thyroid tissue (not recorded which). Receptors were obtained from an adult man with Graves' hyperthyroidism.

Notes on this clonotype: One end of the junction varies from germline; a read error may be responsible. The V and J genes are TRBV7-9 and TRBJ2-5, with D perhaps assigned TRBD1 or TRBD2 (5 bases each). Germline CDR1 SEHNR, CDR2 FQNEAQ (reference sequence). This CDR3 contains 16 residues. The CDR3 DNA reads as TGTGCCAACAGCTCCCCAACCGGGACCCCGGGGGAGACCCAGTACTTC. Translation: CANSSPTGTPGETQYF.

Concerning this clonotype itself: A read error is possible here, since a much larger clone lies one base away. This chain links TRBV12-3 or TRBV12-4 with TRBJ1-2; possible D gene TRBD1, 5 bases. The CDR3 loop spans 13 amino acids. CDR3 in amino acids: CASSYQGVNGHTF. The CDR3 DNA reads TGTGCCAGCAGTTACCAGGGAGTAAATGGCCACACCTTC.

The rearrangement uses TRBV7-2 and TRBJ2-6; D unresolved. The V gene lost 5 bases and the J gene lost 4 bases, with 9 bases spanning the gap. Germline V gene data show CDR1 as SGHTA and CDR2 as FQGNSA. The CDR3 is 14 amino acids. The CDR3 bases are TGTGCCAGCAGCACCCCGACGGGGGCCAACGTCCTGACTTTC. Encoded protein: CASSTPTGANVLTF.

This clonotype was recorded at least ten times. The chain is built from TRBV14 and TRBJ2-7; D uncertain. Germline CDR1 is SGHDN and CDR2 is FVKESK. This CDR3 has 13 residues. The V end was cut by 1 base, the J end by 2 bases, with 6 bases between. Written as DNA, the CDR3 is TGTGCCAGCAGCCAAGTCGATACCTACGAGCAGTACTTC. It encodes CASSQVDTYEQYF.

This clonotype showed up many times. The chain uses TRBV7-6 and TRBJ1-3, with D unresolved. This CDR3 spans 13 amino acids. The V gene lost 7 bases and the J gene lost 0 bases, with 7 bases spanning the gap. Germline CDR1 SGHVS, CDR2 FNYEAQ. This chain's CDR3 is CASTADSGNTIYF. The CDR3 DNA reads TGTGCCAGCACCGCCGACTCTGGAAACACCATATATTTT. The complete variable domain, with remaining parts taken from reference TRBV7-6 and TRBJ1-3, reads GAGVSQSPRYKVTKRGQDVALRCDPISGHVSLYWYRQALGQGPEFLTYFNYEAQQDKSGLPNDRFSAERPEGSISTLTIQRTEQRDSAMYRCASTADSGNTIYFGEGSWLTVV.

V usage is TRBV7-8 and J usage is TRBJ2-7, with D perhaps TRBD2 (6 bases). This CDR3 spans 15 amino acids. The germline gives CDR1 SGHVS, CDR2 FQNEAQ. The germline V and J ends were trimmed by 8 bases and 5 bases, with 22 bases remaining between them. CDR3 nucleotides: TGTGCCAGCTCACCACGGGGTGAGGGGAGGCACGAGCAGTACTTC. As protein: CASSPRGEGRHEQYF.

V usage is TRBV6-1 and J usage is TRBJ2-7; D uncertain. Germline loops: CDR1 MNHNS, CDR2 SASEGT. CDR3 size: 11 residues. V lost 11 bases, J lost 4 bases, and 12 bases lay in between. The DNA of the CDR3 is TGTGCCTCCCAGGACCTTTACGAGCAGTACTTC. It is translated as CASQDLYEQYF.

This clonotype was recorded many times. V usage is TRBV10-3 and J usage is TRBJ1-5; 9 bases map to TRBD1. The CDR3 covers 16 residues. CDR1 and CDR2 from the germline V gene are ENHRY and SYGVKD. V shed 2 bases, J shed 11 bases, and the junction held 13 bases outside the gene matches. The CDR3: CAISERDRAGNQAQHF. The CDR3 DNA reads TGTGCCATCAGTGAGAGGGACAGGGCCGGGAATCAAGCCCAGCATTTT.

The chain has TRBV29-1 and TRBJ2-7; D possibly matches TRBD1 or TRBD2 (7 bases each). V lost 4 bases to trimming and J lost 5 bases, with 15 bases between them. Germline CDR1 SQVTM, CDR2 ANQGSEA. The CDR3 extends over 13 amino acids. Here the CDR3 reads CSVARGRGNEQYF. In DNA, the CDR3 is TGCAGCGTTGCAAGGGGGCGGGGGAACGAGCAGTACTTC.